The 10 T cell receptor beta chains given below trace back to one sample, sequenced in a study of blood T cell repertoires in COVID-19. Sequencing used immunoSEQ multiplex PCR; TCRdb keeps in-frame clones, though not all of them. The data contain about 61,000 clones, 87% of them seen just once; the ten biggest clones take up 5.1%. Sequencing input: peripheral blood. Source of these receptors: an elderly man in a cohort sampled during active COVID-19.

V is TRBV4-2 and J is TRBJ2-6; 7 bases are shared with TRBD1. With V trimmed by 2 bases and J by 1 base, 2 bases remained unmatched. CDR1 is LGHNA and CDR2 is YNFKEQ in the germline V gene. The CDR3 is 16 residues long. This CDR3 reads CASSQQTGSGANVLTF. The DNA for the CDR3 is TGTGCCAGCAGCCAACAGACAGGGTCTGGGGCCAACGTCCTGACTTTC.

V and J are TRBV10-2 and TRBJ2-3; 7 nucleotides line up with TRBD1. Germline CDR1 reads WSHSY; CDR2 reads SAAADI. V gave up 6 bases and J gave up 0 bases; unmatched junction bases: 6. The CDR3 contains 15 residues. The CDR3 DNA reads as TGCGCCAGCAGAGAGGGGACAGCTAGCACAGATACGCAGTATTTT. Translated, it gives CASREGTASTDTQYF.

V usage is TRBV30 and J usage is TRBJ1-2, with D perhaps matching TRBD1 (6 bases). The CDR3 sequence is 15 residues long. In germline, CDR1 is GTSNPN, CDR2 SVGIG (reference sequence). V was trimmed by 1 base and J by 1 base, leaving 13 bases between them. CDR3 region: CAWSEPGTFNYGYTF. The CDR3 DNA is TGTGCCTGGAGTGAACCCGGGACATTTAACTATGGCTACACCTTC.

The rearrangement uses TRBV18 and TRBJ2-7, with a weak D call TRBD2 (5 bases). The germline CDR1 and CDR2 sequences are KGHSH and LQKENI. Trimming shortened V by 3 bases and J by 1 base, and 10 bases separated the two germline ends. The CDR3 is 14 residues long. The CDR3 DNA reads TGTGCCAGCTCACCGCCGGACTTTTCCTACGAGCAGTACTTC. It translates to CASSPPDFSYEQYF. The full variable domain, rest sourced from reference TRBV18 and TRBJ2-7, is NAGVMQNPRHLVRRRGQEARLRCSPMKGHSHVYWYRQLPEEGLKFMVYLQKENIIDESGMPKERFSAEFPKEGPSILRIQQVVRGDSAAYFCASSPPDFSYEQYFGPGTRLTVT.

The V and J genes are TRBV3-1 (or the pseudogene TRBV3-2) and TRBJ2-6, with 9 bases matching TRBD1. V was clipped by 5 bases and J by 4 bases; unmatched bases: 3. The germline V gene has CDR1 LGHDT and CDR2 YNNKEL (reference sequence). This CDR3 has 15 residues. The CDR3 loop is CASSTGGAGANVLTF. In DNA, the CDR3 is TGTGCCAGCAGCACAGGGGGCGCCGGGGCCAACGTCCTGACTTTC.

This chain joins TRBV18 and TRBJ1-2; unclear D gene. The germline V gene has CDR1 KGHSH and CDR2 LQKENI. This CDR3 spans 15 amino acids. The germline V and J ends were trimmed by 5 bases and 0 bases, with 13 bases remaining between them. The CDR3 region is CASSLDAGANYGYTF. The CDR3 nucleotides are TGTGCCAGCTCATTGGATGCTGGAGCTAACTATGGCTACACCTTC.

The sample holds one count of this clone. The chain combines TRBV30 with TRBJ2-4; 8 bases are a match to TRBD1. This CDR3 is 16 amino acids long. The trim removed 2 bases at V and 1 base at J, leaving 7 bases unmatched. Germline CDR1 is GTSNPN and CDR2 is SVGIG (reference sequence). CDR3 region: CAWSPTGAGAKNIQYF. The DNA of the CDR3 is TGTGCCTGGAGTCCGACAGGGGCAGGGGCCAAAAACATTCAGTACTTC.

A single count supports this clone. The CDR3 DNA reads as TGTGCCAGCAGTGACGGAAGCGGGGGGGCGTCGTCTACGCAGTATTTT. It translates to CASSDGSGGASSTQYF. The genes are TRBV2 and TRBJ2-3; 10 nucleotides align to TRBD2. This CDR3 is 16 amino acids long. V shed 3 bases and J 8 bases; nucleotides not matched to a gene: 11. Germline lookup yields CDR1 SNHLY and CDR2 FYNNEI.

This clone was found once. V is TRBV13 and J is TRBJ2-4; weak D call: TRBD2 (5 bases). Germline values: CDR1 PRHDT, CDR2 FYEKMQ (reference sequence). Trimming removed 6 bases at V and 3 bases at J, with 18 bases between. This CDR3 spans 16 amino acids. This chain's CDR3 is CASRKRGQAIKNIQYF. CDR3 nucleotide sequence: TGTGCCAGCAGAAAAAGAGGGCAGGCAATCAAAAACATTCAGTACTTC. Complete variable domain (other parts from reference TRBV13 and TRBJ2-4): AAGVIQSPRHLIKEKRETATLKCYPIPRHDTVYWYQQGPGQDPQFLISFYEKMQSDKGSIPDRFSAQQFSDYHSELNMSSLELGDSALYFCASRKRGQAIKNIQYFGAGTRLSVL.

This clone was observed a single time. This sequence joins TRBV7-2 and TRBJ2-3, with D possibly TRBD1 on 5 matching bases. Germline V gene data show CDR1 as SGHTA and CDR2 as FQGNSA. CDR3 size: 14 residues. V lost 2 bases and J 1 base, leaving 7 bases between the germline ends. This CDR3 reads CASSLSRGTDTQYF. The CDR3 nucleotides are TGTGCCAGCAGCTTAAGCAGGGGCACAGATACGCAGTATTTT.